The 10 T cell receptor beta chains below all came from one sample that was sequenced in a study of regulatory dendritic cells for organ transplantation. Assay: immunoSEQ multiplex PCR; the TCRdb copy retains only in-frame clones and omits some. The sample holds around 19,000 clones, 80% to 90% seen once. No antigen has been assigned to these receptors. Sorted T cells were CFSE-labeled and cultured 5 days with allogeneic regulatory or mature dendritic cells at 1:10. Sequenced input: naive CD4+ T cells from blood cultured with regulatory dendritic cells. Subset reported: CD45RA+ naive T cells. Receptors originate from a human donor in good health.

The chain has TRBV7-9 and TRBJ2-5; TRBD2 aligns across 8 bases. The CDR3 contains 15 residues. Germline CDR1 reads SEHNR; CDR2 reads FQNEAQ (reference sequence). V gave up 1 base and J gave up 5 bases; unmatched junction bases: 6. CDR3 coding DNA: TGTGCCAGCAGCTTAGACGGGAGGGCGTGGGAGACCCAGTACTTC. It specifies CASSLDGRAWETQYF.

The chain carries TRBV27 and TRBJ2-7; TRBD2 agrees at 11 bases. Germline CDR1 reads MNHEY; CDR2 reads SMNVEV (reference sequence). The CDR3 totals 15 residues. J gave up 4 bases and V 6 bases, and 8 bases lay outside the gene matches. The CDR3 reads CASSPAGTSGYEQYF. In DNA, the CDR3 is TGTGCCAGCAGCCCGGCTGGGACTAGCGGTTACGAGCAGTACTTC.

The gene calls are TRBV18 and TRBJ2-3; D remains unclear. Trimming took 1 base from V and 2 from J, leaving 7 bases between them. Germline V lookup: CDR1 KGHSH, CDR2 LQKENI. The CDR3 length is 14 residues. CDR3 nucleotides: TGTGCCAGCTCACCACGAACAGACACAGATACGCAGTATTTT. This translates into CASSPRTDTDTQYF.

This chain uses TRBV25-1 with TRBJ1-2, with D uncertain. Deletions cut 4 bases from V and 8 bases from J, with 8 bases between. In germline, CDR1 is MGHDK, CDR2 SYGVNS. CDR3 length: 11 residues. This CDR3 is CASSVLGGYTF. The CDR3 coding sequence is TGTGCCAGCAGTGTTCTGGGCGGCTACACCTTC.

The chain carries TRBV4-2 and TRBJ1-5; tentative D call: TRBD1 (5 bases). Trimming took off 0 bases at V and 8 bases at J, with 17 bases between the two ends. This CDR3 region has 16 residues. Per germline, CDR1 LGHNA and CDR2 YNFKEQ. This chain's CDR3 is CASSQDLVGVSKPQHF. The CDR3, as DNA: TGTGCCAGCAGCCAAGATCTGGTGGGGGTATCGAAGCCCCAGCATTTT.

The chain employs TRBV7-2 and TRBJ1-4; D gene uncertain. Germline V gene sequence: CDR1 SGHTA, CDR2 FQGNSA. This CDR3 is 13 amino acids long. The V end lost 6 bases, the J end lost 7 bases, and 12 bases lay between the germline ends. The CDR3 sequence: CASSIVPAEKLFF. The CDR3 nucleotides read TGTGCCAGCAGTATCGTGCCTGCTGAAAAACTGTTTTTT. The entire variable domain, with the rest obtained from reference TRBV7-2 and TRBJ1-4, is as follows: GAGVSQSPSNKVTEKGKDVELRCDPISGHTALYWYRQSLGQGLEFLIYFQGNSAPDKSGLPSDRFSAERTGGSVSTLTIQRTQQEDSAVYLCASSIVPAEKLFFGSGTQLSVL.

This sequence joins TRBV30 and TRBJ2-3, with D perhaps TRBD1 (5 bases). Germline V CDR1 and CDR2: GTSNPN, SVGIG (reference sequence). Trimming cost V 6 bases and J 9 bases, with 19 bases left between them. The CDR3 is made up of 13 amino acids. CDR3 DNA sequence: TGTGCCTGCTCGAGGCAAGGACACGAGACGCAGTATTTT. Its translation is CACSRQGHETQYF.

The genes are TRBV28 and TRBJ2-4, with D perhaps TRBD1 (6 bases). Germline CDR1 MDHEN, CDR2 SYDVKM. This CDR3 region has 15 residues. Trimming stripped 3 bases from V and 1 base from J, with 10 bases between. CDR3 nucleotide sequence: TGTGCCAGCAGTTTCCAGGGGCAGGCCAAAAACATTCAGTACTTC. This sequence encodes CASSFQGQAKNIQYF.

This clone was recorded once. The chain couples TRBV11-3 to TRBJ2-1; the D gene could be TRBD1 or TRBD2 (6 bases each). The V and J ends lost 5 bases and 2 bases respectively, with 10 bases between them. Germline CDR1 SGHNT, CDR2 YENEEA. The CDR3 has 14 amino acids. In DNA form, the CDR3 reads TGTGCCAGCAGCCTCGGGGGCACCTACAATGAGCAGTTCTTC. This sequence encodes CASSLGGTYNEQFF.

CDR3 bases: TGTGCCAGCCTTCCGATGAACACTGAAGCTTTCTTT. Its translation: CASLPMNTEAFF. The rearrangement joins TRBV2 to TRBJ1-1; D call uncertain. This CDR3 contains 12 residues. V lost 8 bases and J 0 bases, leaving 7 bases between the germline ends. The germline V gene has CDR1 SNHLY and CDR2 FYNNEI.